The 29 T cell receptor beta chains below come from one sample, sequenced in a study of T cells after yellow fever vaccination (dated by TCRdb to 2018 to 2020). Reading the label with the study, this specimen's treatment or condition is: live attenuated yellow fever vaccine strain. The library was prepared using 5' RACE. The instrument given in TCRdb is Illumina HiSeq 2500. TCRdb passed the public sequencing reads through fastp at Q25 and MiXCR, retaining productive beta sequences. One record per CDR3 amino acid sequence lists the most common genes and DNA. In all, the sample holds hundreds of thousands of distinct CDR3 sequences, and roughly 14% of those were seen once. The top ten hold about 14% of the sample. The sample in question was PBMCs, obtained on the day of the yellow fever booster vaccination. Receptor source: a man aged 25 to 40 who received the YFV17D yellow fever vaccine.

The V gene is TRBV5-1, the J gene TRBJ1-5; no reliable D call. Per the germline V gene, CDR1 is SGHRS and CDR2 is YFSETQ. This CDR3 spans 16 amino acids. The V end was cut by 2 bases, the J end by 3 bases, with 15 bases between. The CDR3 nucleotides are TGCGCCAGCAGCTTAGAAGGGAGGGATAACAATCAGCCCCAGCATTTT. Amino acids: CASSLEGRDNNQPQHF.

The table lists this clonotype with many counts. This chain uses TRBV7-9 with TRBJ2-1; TRBD2 matches 7 bases. CDR1 is SEHNR and CDR2 is FQNEAQ in the germline V gene (reference sequence). The CDR3 runs to 14 residues. V gave up 0 bases and J gave up 6 bases; unmatched junction bases: 2. CDR3 coding DNA: TGTGCCAGCAGCTTAGCGGGAGGGCTCAATGAGCAGTTCTTC. Encoded protein: CASSLAGGLNEQFF.

This clonotype has just a few counts. The V gene is TRBV5-5, the J gene TRBJ2-1; TRBD2 matches at 9 bases. Germline V CDR1 and CDR2: SGHKS, YYEKEE (reference sequence). This CDR3 contains 15 residues. Trimming removed 5 bases from V and 1 base from J; junction bases left unmatched: 4. The CDR3 protein is CASSSSGKSYNEQFF. The CDR3 DNA reads as TGTGCCAGCAGTTCTAGCGGGAAATCCTACAATGAGCAGTTCTTC.

This clonotype was recorded a few times. The chain combines TRBV7-6 with TRBJ2-7; D not certain. V was pared by 5 bases and J by 2 bases, with 10 bases between. CDR1 and CDR2 (germline): SGHVS, FNYEAQ. There are 13 residues in the CDR3. CDR3 bases: TGTGCCAGCAGCCCCGAATTAACCTACGAGCAGTACTTC. Its translation is CASSPELTYEQYF.

This clonotype has ten or more counts. The chain recombines TRBV7-2 with TRBJ2-3; a weak D match, TRBD2 (6 bases). The length of the CDR3 is 17 residues. V was shortened by 5 bases and J by 0 bases, with 18 bases between the two germline ends. Germline V lookup: CDR1 SGHTA, CDR2 FQGNSA. CDR3 loop: CASSLSGGTPSTDTQYF. The CDR3 DNA follows: TGTGCCAGCAGCCTCTCAGGCGGGACTCCTAGCACAGATACGCAGTATTTT. The full variable domain, with the rest looked up from reference TRBV7-2 and TRBJ2-3, is GAGVSQSPSNKVTEKGKDVELRCDPISGHTALYWYRQSLGQGLEFLIYFQGNSAPDKSGLPSDRFSAERTGGSVSTLTIQRTQQEDSAVYLCASSLSGGTPSTDTQYFGPGTRLTVL.

This clonotype was detected a few times. The chain couples TRBV5-1 to TRBJ1-2, with a possible D match to TRBD1 (5 bases). This CDR3 has 15 residues. V lost 3 bases to trimming and J lost 0 bases, with 12 bases between them. CDR1 and CDR2 (germline): SGHRS, YFSETQ. The CDR3 DNA is TGCGCCAGCAGCTACGACGGGACCGCTAACTATGGCTACACCTTC. As protein: CASSYDGTANYGYTF.

The chain joins TRBV15 to TRBJ2-7; D unresolved. V lost 0 bases to trimming and J lost 8 bases, with 8 bases between them. Germline lookup yields CDR1 LNHNV and CDR2 YYDKDF (reference sequence). The CDR3 is made up of 12 amino acids. The CDR3 nucleotides are TGTGCCACCAGCAGAGAGACAAGCAAGCAGTACTTC. Amino acids: CATSRETSKQYF.

This clonotype showed up many times. V gene TRBV7-2 combines with J gene TRBJ2-5, with D tentatively TRBD1 (6 bases). From germline, CDR1 is SGHTA and CDR2 FQGNSA. V was clipped by 0 bases and J by 5 bases, with 13 bases between them. The CDR3 spans 15 residues. The CDR3 bases are TGTGCCAGCAGCTTAGCTCCCACAGGGTCGGAGACCCAGTACTTC. It encodes CASSLAPTGSETQYF. Filled out from reference TRBV7-2 and TRBJ2-5, the complete variable domain reads GAGVSQSPSNKVTEKGKDVELRCDPISGHTALYWYRQSLGQGLEFLIYFQGNSAPDKSGLPSDRFSAERTGGSVSTLTIQRTQQEDSAVYLCASSLAPTGSETQYFGPGTRLLVL.

The chain carries TRBV2 and TRBJ2-3; D is perhaps TRBD1 (6 bases). Between the trimmed V and J ends, which lost 7 bases and 2 bases, there was a span of 13 bases. The CDR3 covers 14 residues. The germline CDR1 and CDR2 sequences are SNHLY and FYNNEI. The CDR3 region has the DNA TGTGCCAGCAACCCGCGGACAGACACAGATACGCAGTATTTT. Translated, it gives CASNPRTDTDTQYF.

The table lists this clonotype with a few counts. In nucleotides, the CDR3 is TGTGCCAGCAGCCAAACTCCCGGAACGGGGCGTAACACCTACAATGAGCAGTTCTTC. This encodes CASSQTPGTGRNTYNEQFF. The rearrangement uses TRBV3-1 and TRBJ2-1; TRBD1 or TRBD2 may be the D gene (5 bases each). V was cut by 2 bases and J by 2 bases, with 22 bases left in between. CDR3 length: 19 residues. Germline V gene sequence: CDR1 LGHDT, CDR2 YNNKEL (reference sequence).

This clonotype came up many times. The chain uses TRBV5-1 and TRBJ2-3; 7 bases are a match to TRBD1. Germline V gene lookup returns CDR1 SGHRS and CDR2 YFSETQ. Losses at the gene ends were 4 bases for V and 3 bases for J; bases not matched to a gene: 11. This CDR3 region has 16 residues. Here the CDR3 reads CASSRLTGLGTDTQYF. In DNA form, the CDR3 reads TGCGCCAGCAGCCGATTGACAGGGCTTGGAACAGATACGCAGTATTTT.

The chain recombines TRBV16 with TRBJ1-4; D uncertain. Deletions cut 0 bases from V and 5 bases from J, with 10 bases between. This CDR3 is built from 15 residues. The V gene's germline CDR1 is KGHSY and CDR2 FQNENV. The CDR3 nucleotides read TGTGCCAGCAGCCAATCGGCAGGAGCAAATGAAAAACTGTTTTTT. It specifies CASSQSAGANEKLFF.

This clonotype was seen a few times. The chain recombines TRBV11-2 with TRBJ2-5; unclear D gene. Germline assignment: CDR1 SGHAT and CDR2 FQNNGV. Trimming left V 8 bases short and J 2 bases short, with 9 bases between. This CDR3 has 12 residues. The CDR3 nucleotides are TGTGCCAGCCTCGACATACAAGAGACCCAGTACTTC. It codes for CASLDIQETQYF.

This clonotype was seen only a few times. The chain combines TRBV25-1 with TRBJ1-1; no clear D. The CDR3 length is 15 residues. Trimming left V 5 bases short and J 1 base short, with 14 bases between. Germline CDR1 reads MGHDK; CDR2 reads SYGVNS. The CDR3 DNA reads as TGTGCCAGCAGTCTATCCCACGCCCAGAACACTGAAGCTTTCTTT. Its translation is CASSLSHAQNTEAFF.

The J gene is TRBJ2-5, the V gene TRBV20-1, with D perhaps matching TRBD1 or TRBD2 (5 bases each). Germline V CDR1 and CDR2: DFQATT, SNEGSKA (reference sequence). The CDR3 sequence is 12 residues long. This chain's CDR3 is CRGVGESETQYF. The CDR3 DNA follows: TGCAGGGGGGTGGGGGAGAGCGAGACCCAGTACTTC.

The V gene is TRBV7-2, the J gene TRBJ2-1, with TRBD2 as a possible D gene (6 bases). The germline V and J ends were trimmed by 3 bases and 8 bases, with 17 bases remaining between them. CDR1 SGHTA and CDR2 FQGNSA come from the germline V gene. CDR3 size: 15 residues. CDR3 DNA: TGTGCCAGCAGCTTCCGGGACTCTCGGGGACATGAGCAGTTCTTC. Its protein is CASSFRDSRGHEQFF.

The CDR3 sequence: CASSKARKETQYF. The CDR3 bases are TGCGCCAGCAGCAAGGCCAGAAAAGAGACCCAGTACTTC. This chain links TRBV4-3 with TRBJ2-5; D is ambiguous. The germline V gene encodes CDR1 LGHNA and CDR2 YSLEER. Between the trimmed V and J ends, which lost 5 bases and 3 bases, there was a span of 10 bases. The CDR3 sequence is 13 residues long.

The rearrangement uses TRBV20-1 and TRBJ2-2; perhaps TRBD2 as D (6 bases). This CDR3 has 15 amino acids. V gave up 6 bases and J gave up 2 bases, with 16 bases separating them. Germline lookup yields CDR1 DFQATT and CDR2 SNEGSKA (reference sequence). The CDR3 DNA reads as TGCAGTGCCAACCGCCCGGGAGTTAACACCGGGGAGCTGTTTTTT. This translates into CSANRPGVNTGELFF.

This clonotype was observed a few times. The chain combines TRBV9 with TRBJ2-1; possible D gene TRBD1, 5 bases. The CDR3 runs 16 residues. CDR1 is SGDLS and CDR2 is YYNGEE in the germline V gene. Trimming removed 3 bases at V and 5 bases at J, with 18 bases between. The CDR3 nucleotides read TGTGCCAGCAGCGGAAGTGGAGACAGAACGAACAATGAGCAGTTCTTC. As protein: CASSGSGDRTNNEQFF.

The CDR3 spells CASSLSGGRGRGTSRYNEQFF. CDR3 coding DNA: TGTGCCAGCAGCTTATCTGGGGGCCGGGGTAGGGGGACTAGCAGATACAATGAGCAGTTCTTC. The chain recombines TRBV11-3 with TRBJ2-1; the match to TRBD2 covers 9 bases. The CDR3 spans 21 residues. The V and J ends lost 2 bases and 4 bases, in that order; junction bases with no gene match: 21. Germline V CDR1 and CDR2: SGHNT, YENEEA.

This clonotype was counted a few times. V is TRBV28 and J is TRBJ2-3; tentative D call: TRBD2 (6 bases). V dropped 2 bases and J dropped 1 base, with 10 bases sitting between them. Per germline, CDR1 MDHEN and CDR2 SYDVKM. This CDR3 is 15 amino acids long. The CDR3 nucleotides are TGTGCCAGCAGTTTACCAGGGACTGGCACAGATACGCAGTATTTT. This codes for CASSLPGTGTDTQYF.

This clonotype was seen ten or more times. The V gene is TRBV28, the J gene TRBJ1-6, with 9 nucleotides matching TRBD1. The germline V gene encodes CDR1 MDHEN and CDR2 SYDVKM. The V and J ends lost 6 bases and 7 bases, in that order; junction bases with no gene match: 7. There are 15 residues in the CDR3. The CDR3 spells CASRPGTGRNSPLHF. The CDR3 nucleotides are TGTGCCAGCAGACCCGGGACAGGGCGAAATTCACCCCTCCACTTT.

In this sample, this clonotype turned up a few times. The CDR3 DNA reads TGTGCCAGCAGCCCCGGGACTAGCGGGTACTACGAGCAGTACTTC. Translated: CASSPGTSGYYEQYF. V usage is TRBV7-9 and J usage is TRBJ2-7; 12 bases are shared with TRBD2. This CDR3 spans 15 amino acids. Trimming removed 5 bases from V and 3 bases from J; junction bases left unmatched: 5. Germline V gene sequence: CDR1 SEHNR, CDR2 FQNEAQ (reference sequence).

This clonotype occurred many times. At one boundary the junction diverges from the germline segment, which might be a read error. The V and J genes are TRBV5-1 and TRBJ2-2; 8 bases align to TRBD1. Germline V CDR1 and CDR2: SGHRS, YFSETQ. The CDR3 is 14 amino acids. CDR3 region: CASSPDRDTGELFF. As DNA, the CDR3 is TGTGCCAGCAGTCCGGACAGGGACACCGGGGAGCTGTTTTTT.

The genes are TRBV7-8 and TRBJ1-1; D is uncertain. V lost 2 bases to trimming and J lost 4 bases, with 11 bases between them. The CDR3 covers 14 residues. Germline CDR1 reads SGHVS; CDR2 reads FQNEAQ. CDR3 amino acids: CASSLSVVGTEAFF. DNA for the CDR3: TGTGCCAGCAGCTTATCGGTGGTGGGCACTGAAGCTTTCTTT.

This clonotype occurred a few times. CDR3 region: CASSLGGITEAFF. The DNA of the CDR3 is TGTGCCAGCAGTTTAGGGGGTATCACTGAAGCTTTCTTT. The rearrangement joins TRBV12-3 or TRBV12-4 to TRBJ1-1; unclear D gene. This CDR3 comprises 13 residues. The germline V and J ends were trimmed by 1 base and 4 bases, with 7 bases remaining between them.

Many counts were recorded for this clonotype. The chain links TRBV5-1 to TRBJ2-7; weak D call: TRBD2 (6 bases). Germline CDR1 reads SGHRS; CDR2 reads YFSETQ. V dropped 6 bases and J dropped 0 bases, with 13 bases sitting between them. The CDR3 totals 14 residues. CDR3 nucleotides: TGCGCCAGCAACCGGGACTCTAGCTCCTACGAGCAGTACTTC. Its protein product is CASNRDSSSYEQYF.

The chain uses TRBV5-1 and TRBJ2-1; 8 bases align to TRBD2. CDR1 and CDR2 from the germline V gene are SGHRS and YFSETQ. Unmatched junction bases numbered 14, after V lost 4 bases and J lost 14 bases. The CDR3 runs 14 residues. The CDR3 bases are TGCGCCAGCAGCCTGTCCGGGCGAGCGGGAGAAAAGTTCTTC. Translated: CASSLSGRAGEKFF.

This clonotype was found a few times. The V call is TRBV20-1, the J call TRBJ2-5; D gene uncertain. With 6 bases removed from V and 5 bases from J, the gap between germline ends came to 13 bases. The germline V gene encodes CDR1 DFQATT and CDR2 SNEGSKA (reference sequence). There are 12 residues in the CDR3. CDR3 DNA: TGCAGTGCAGCCCCCAGCTTTGAGACCCAGTACTTC. Translating it yields CSAAPSFETQYF.